These 18 T cell receptor beta chains came from one sample sequenced in a study of cytotoxic CD8 clonotypes in ibrutinib-treated CLL. Sequencing used immunoSEQ multiplex PCR; TCRdb keeps in-frame clones, though not all of them. The data show some 130,000 clones, roughly 80% seen once. The source material was PBMCs, sampled after 24 months of ibrutinib treatment. The receptors here all came from a human donor with chronic lymphocytic leukemia.

This chain uses TRBV18 with TRBJ2-5; unclear D gene. Trimming cost V 7 bases and J 1 base, with 7 bases left between them. The CDR3 covers 12 residues. Germline CDR1 reads KGHSH; CDR2 reads LQKENI. The CDR3 reads CASFAVQETQYF. Here the CDR3 DNA reads TGTGCCAGCTTTGCCGTCCAAGAGACCCAGTACTTC.

V and J are TRBV7-9 and TRBJ1-2; tentative D call: TRBD1 (5 bases). CDR1 and CDR2 (germline): SEHNR, FQNEAQ (reference sequence). The V end lost 1 base, the J end lost 4 bases, and 13 bases lay between the germline ends. This CDR3 contains 15 residues. DNA for the CDR3: TGTGCCAGCAGCTTAGAATCCAGGGTGCCCTATGGCTACACCTTC. Translating it yields CASSLESRVPYGYTF.

The chain employs TRBV4-2 and TRBJ2-1; 11 bases are a match to TRBD2. The V segment lost 0 bases and the J segment 4 bases; nucleotides outside the gene matches: 14. This CDR3 is built from 20 residues. Germline assignment: CDR1 LGHNA and CDR2 YNFKEQ. In DNA, the CDR3 is TGTGCCAGCAGCCAAGACGGCCTAGCGGGGGGCCTCTCCCAATACAATGAGCAGTTCTTC. The encoded protein is CASSQDGLAGGLSQYNEQFF.

This chain links TRBV30 with TRBJ2-7; TRBD2 agrees at 10 bases. This CDR3 is built from 16 residues. Trimming cost V 0 bases and J 1 base; bases outside gene matches: 6. The V gene's germline CDR1 is GTSNPN and CDR2 SVGIG (reference sequence). In DNA form, the CDR3 reads TGTGCCTGGAGTGTAATCCTAGCGGGGGAGTCCTACGAGCAGTACTTC. This sequence encodes CAWSVILAGESYEQYF.

The chain is built from TRBV18 and TRBJ1-1, with 9 nucleotides matching TRBD1. The CDR3 has 15 residues. CDR1 is KGHSH and CDR2 is LQKENI in the germline V gene. V shed 0 bases and J 5 bases; nucleotides not matched to a gene: 4. The CDR3 DNA sequence: TGTGCCAGCTCACCACCGCTTGACAGGGGGACTGAAGCTTTCTTT. Its protein product is CASSPPLDRGTEAFF. The complete variable domain, with remaining parts taken from reference TRBV18 and TRBJ1-1, reads NAGVMQNPRHLVRRRGQEARLRCSPMKGHSHVYWYRQLPEEGLKFMVYLQKENIIDESGMPKERFSAEFPKEGPSILRIQQVVRGDSAAYFCASSPPLDRGTEAFFGQGTRLTVV.

This clone has only one observation. V gene TRBV10-3 combines with J gene TRBJ1-1; maybe TRBD1 (5 bases). Germline assignment: CDR1 ENHRY and CDR2 SYGVKD. Between the trimmed V and J ends, which lost 5 bases and 4 bases, there was a span of 8 bases. The CDR3 spans 12 residues. The CDR3 coding sequence is TGTGCCATCAGTTTGGGGGGCACTGAAGCTTTCTTT. Amino acids: CAISLGGTEAFF.

The chain carries TRBV5-4 and TRBJ2-5; TRBD1 matches at 9 bases. Germline values: CDR1 SGHNT, CDR2 YYREEE (reference sequence). The CDR3 is 16 residues long. J gave up 0 bases and V 3 bases, and 6 bases lay outside the gene matches. CDR3 sequence (DNA): TGTGCCAGCAGCTCCCGAGACAGGGGGGACCAAGAGACCCAGTACTTC. Protein product: CASSSRDRGDQETQYF.

This clone was found a few times. V usage is TRBV2 and J usage is TRBJ1-2; 8 positions agree with TRBD1. CDR3 length: 13 amino acids. The junction had 2 bases not matched to a gene; V was cut back by 4 bases and J by 4 bases. CDR1 is SNHLY, CDR2 FYNNEI, per germline. The CDR3 here is CASSGGQAYGYTF. DNA of the CDR3: TGTGCCAGCAGTGGGGGACAGGCCTATGGCTACACCTTC.

The V gene is TRBV2, the J gene TRBJ1-1; D is undetermined. This CDR3 comprises 12 residues. The ends were cut back, 4 bases at V and 4 bases at J, with 7 bases in the middle. Germline V gives CDR1 SNHLY, CDR2 FYNNEI. CDR3 sequence (DNA): TGTGCCAGCAGTGGACCGTCCACTGAAGCTTTCTTT. It codes for CASSGPSTEAFF. The variable domain in full, completed from reference TRBV2 and TRBJ1-1, reads EPEVTQTPSHQVTQMGQEVILRCVPISNHLYFYWYRQILGQKVEFLVSFYNNEISEKSEIFDDQFSVERPDGSNFTLKIRSTKLEDSAMYFCASSGPSTEAFFGQGTRLTVV.

This clone was seen a few times. The chain has TRBV5-1 and TRBJ1-1; D uncertain. Looked up from germline, CDR1 is SGHRS and CDR2 is YFSETQ. V dropped 0 bases and J dropped 7 bases, with 16 bases sitting between them. The CDR3 length is 15 residues. As DNA, the CDR3 is TGCGCCAGCAGCTTGGGGGGTCTTCTTACTGGTGAAGCTTTCTTT. Its protein product is CASSLGGLLTGEAFF. Full variable domain (missing parts from reference TRBV5-1 and TRBJ1-1): KAGVTQTPRYLIKTRGQQVTLSCSPISGHRSVSWYQQTPGQGLQFLFEYFSETQRNKGNFPGRFSGRQFSNSRSEMNVSTLELGDSALYLCASSLGGLLTGEAFFGQGTRLTVV.

CDR3 nucleotide sequence: TGCAGCGTAACAGGGGAAGCCTACGAGCAGTACTTC. Translating gives CSVTGEAYEQYF. The chain links TRBV29-1 to TRBJ2-7; 7 nucleotides align to TRBD1. The junction had 4 bases not matched to a gene; V was cut back by 6 bases and J by 2 bases. CDR1 SQVTM and CDR2 ANQGSEA come from the germline V gene. CDR3 size: 12 residues.

The V and J genes are TRBV2 and TRBJ2-5, with a tentative D call TRBD1 (6 bases). Trimming removed 6 bases at V and 1 base at J, with 12 bases between. The germline V gene encodes CDR1 SNHLY and CDR2 FYNNEI. The CDR3 loop spans 14 amino acids. The CDR3 coding sequence is TGTGCCAGCAGCCGGGACATCGGCCAAGAGACCCAGTACTTC. It translates to CASSRDIGQETQYF.

This chain connects TRBV11-2 to TRBJ2-3; 8 positions match TRBD1. This CDR3 contains 14 residues. Germline values: CDR1 SGHAT, CDR2 FQNNGV. V gave up 8 bases and J gave up 4 bases; unmatched junction bases: 8. The CDR3 DNA is TGTGCCAGCGCTGGGACAGGTGTTGCAGATACGCAGTATTTT. It is translated as CASAGTGVADTQYF.

This chain connects TRBV18 to TRBJ1-5; 7 bases line up with TRBD1. The germline CDR1 and CDR2 sequences are KGHSH and LQKENI. Trimming at V came to 3 bases and at J to 2 bases, leaving 4 bases not matched to a gene. The CDR3 is made up of 15 amino acids. CDR3 amino acids: CASSPVRGRNQPQHF. Written as DNA, the CDR3 is TGTGCCAGCTCACCGGTTAGGGGGCGCAATCAGCCCCAGCATTTT.

This chain uses TRBV7-2 with TRBJ2-3, with TRBD2 matching over 9 bases. Germline CDR1 and CDR2: SGHTA and FQGNSA. The CDR3 is 15 amino acids. Trimming at V came to 5 bases and at J to 7 bases, leaving 10 bases not matched to a gene. The CDR3 reads CASSARGGLSNTQYF. The DNA of the CDR3 is TGTGCCAGCAGCGCGCGGGGGGGACTGTCGAATACGCAGTATTTT.

The V and J genes are TRBV19 and TRBJ1-3; 7 bases line up with TRBD1. The germline gives CDR1 LNHDA, CDR2 SQIVND (reference sequence). The V segment lost 5 bases and the J segment 4 bases; nucleotides outside the gene matches: 5. This CDR3 has 14 amino acids. In DNA form, the CDR3 reads TGTGCCAGTAGTCAAACAGGGGTGGGAAACACCATATATTTT. This gives the protein CASSQTGVGNTIYF.

Only a few counts were recorded for this clone. The chain links TRBV10-2 to TRBJ1-6; 7 bases match TRBD1. Germline CDR1 WSHSY, CDR2 SAAADI. This CDR3 comprises 13 residues. V lost 4 bases and J lost 8; bases outside the gene matches: 2. CDR3 in DNA: TGCGCCAGCAGTGGTGACAGGGATTCACCCCTCCACTTT. Protein sequence: CASSGDRDSPLHF.

The chain employs TRBV6-1 and TRBJ2-7, with 7 bases that match TRBD1. V dropped 5 bases and J dropped 0; count of bases not matched to a gene: 7. The CDR3 consists of 15 residues. Germline-derived CDR1 and CDR2 are MNHNS and SASEGT. CDR3 protein: CASSRGQAYSYEQYF. The DNA of the CDR3 is TGTGCCAGCAGTCGAGGACAGGCATACTCCTACGAGCAGTACTTC.